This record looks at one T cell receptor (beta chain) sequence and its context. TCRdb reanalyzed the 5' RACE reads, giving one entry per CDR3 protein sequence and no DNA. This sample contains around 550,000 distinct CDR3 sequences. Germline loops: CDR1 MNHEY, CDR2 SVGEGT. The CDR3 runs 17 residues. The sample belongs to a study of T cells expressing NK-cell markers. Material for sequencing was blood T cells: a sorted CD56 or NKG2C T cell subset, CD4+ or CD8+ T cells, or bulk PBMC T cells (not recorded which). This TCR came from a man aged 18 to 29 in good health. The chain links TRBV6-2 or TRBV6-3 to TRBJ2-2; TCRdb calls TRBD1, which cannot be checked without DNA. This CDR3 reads CASSYSGRRPDTGELFF.